Listed below are T cell receptor beta chains from one sample, sequenced in a study of response to subunit inactivated influenza vaccine. Each CDR3 protein is one row after TCRdb ran MiXCR on the RT-PCR reads. This table holds a few hundred thousand distinct CDR3 sequences, 12% to 15% found once. The sample consisted of PBMCs from blood, taken approximately 13 days after vaccination. These receptor sequences come from a man aged 50 to 59 who received an inactivated influenza vaccine. CDR3s include the opening cysteine and the closing phenylalanine or tryptophan. Fields, in order: D gene, J gene, V gene, clone size, CDR3 DNA, CDR3 protein. D genes are given only for firm matches. Size is omitted from some rows. Given values are once, few, many or a class for expanded clones.

>-|TRBJ1-1|TRBV7-2|many
TGTGCCAGCAGCTCCCTAGGTCAAGGAAGTGAAGCTTTCTTT
CASSSLGQGSEAFF
>-|TRBJ2-7|TRBV20-1|-
TGCAGTGCTAGTCCAAACCGGAGGGGTTACGAGCAGTACTTC
CSASPNRRGYEQYF
>-|TRBJ1-2|TRBV29-1|-
TGCAGCGTGGACGGACCTCCAACTACCGTATATGGCTACACCTTC
CSVDGPPTTVYGYTF
>TRBD2|TRBJ2-3|TRBV28|-
TGTGCCACCCCCCCGAACAGGGGTCCTAGCGGGGATGCCACCACAGATACGCAGTATTTT
CATPPNRGPSGDATTDTQYF
>-|TRBJ2-3|TRBV20-1|many
TGCAGTGCTAGAGATGACGGAATGAGCACAGATACGCAGTATTTT
CSARDDGMSTDTQYF
>TRBD2|TRBJ2-1|TRBV6-2/TRBV6-3|-
TGTGCCAGCAGTTCCAGACTAGCGGGGGTGAGACTCCGCTCCTACAATGAGCAGTTCTTC
CASSSRLAGVRLRSYNEQFF
>-|TRBJ2-6|TRBV12-3/TRBV12-4|-
TGTGCCAGCAGTTTCCTTCTTGGGGCAGGAAAACCCGGTAAGGGGGCCAACGTCCTGACTTTC
CASSFLLGAGKPGKGANVLTF
>-|TRBJ1-2|TRBV5-1|many
TGCGCCAGCAGCTTGGCGTGGGGCGTTGATGGCTACACCTTC
CASSLAWGVDGYTF
>-|TRBJ1-5|TRBV7-5|-
-
CISVSGDILNQPQHF
>TRBD2|TRBJ2-3|TRBV7-6|many
TGTGCCAGCAGCCCCGGGACTAGCGGTACGCAGTATTTT
CASSPGTSGTQYF
>-|TRBJ1-1|TRBV7-9|few
TGTGCCAGCAGCGACCGCAGAAGAGATGAAGCTTTCTTT
CASSDRRRDEAFF
>TRBD2|TRBJ2-1|TRBV6-2/TRBV6-3|-
TGTGCCAGCAGTTACTCTGGGACTAGCGGGGGGAAAGCTAATGAGCAGTTCTTC
CASSYSGTSGGKANEQFF
>-|TRBJ2-7|TRBV27|many
TGTGCCAGCAGTCCGGGACGCTCCTACGAGCAGTACTTC
CASSPGRSYEQYF
>-|TRBJ2-3|TRBV12-3/TRBV12-4|few
TGTGCCAGCACCCTGGGGGGCCATCCATCAGATACGCAGTATTTT
CASTLGGHPSDTQYF
>TRBD1|TRBJ2-4|TRBV4-2|few
TGTGCCAGCAGCCAAGATTCTGTTAGGACAGGGGTCCCCAAAAACATTCAGTACTTC
CASSQDSVRTGVPKNIQYF
>-|TRBJ2-3|TRBV20-1|-
TGCAGTGCTAGAAGGGCGCGAGTACCCTCAGATACGCAGTATTTT
CSARRARVPSDTQYF
>-|TRBJ2-2|TRBV29-1|many
TGCAGCGTGCAAGTGGGGGTGGGCGGCGGGGAGCTGTTTTTT
CSVQVGVGGGELFF
>TRBD1|TRBJ1-1|TRBV12-3/TRBV12-4|few
TGTGCCAGCAGTCGACAGACAGGGGTCACTGAAGCTTTCTTT
CASSRQTGVTEAFF
>-|TRBJ2-3|TRBV13|-
TGTGCCAGCACCATGGGAGTAGACACAGATACGCAGTATTTT
CASTMGVDTDTQYF
>-|TRBJ2-3|TRBV19|-
TGTGCCAGTAGTATACCTCCGACAGATACGCAGTATTTT
CASSIPPTDTQYF
>TRBD1|TRBJ1-2|TRBV27|few
TGTGCCAGCTCCACCGACAGGGAGGGCGGCTACACCTTC
CASSTDREGGYTF
>TRBD1|TRBJ1-2|TRBV18|many
TGTGCCAGCTCACGGACAGGGTCGTATGGCTACACCTTC
CASSRTGSYGYTF
>TRBD1|TRBJ2-5|TRBV10-3|-
TGTGCCACCGTCAAGGATCGACAGGGGGGGACCCAGTACTTC
CATVKDRQGGTQYF
>-|TRBJ2-7|TRBV5-5|-
TGTGCCAGCAGCTTGGCCCCCGTTTACTACGAGCAGTACTTC
CASSLAPVYYEQYF
>TRBD2|TRBJ2-1|TRBV5-5|few
TGTGCCAGCAGCTTGGGTTTAGCGGGAGTGTTCTTC
CASSLGLAGVFF
>TRBD2|TRBJ2-1|TRBV27|-
TGTGCCAGCAGTTTCGTACTAGCGGGGGTCACCCCCCTCAGCAATGAGCAGTTCTTC
CASSFVLAGVTPLSNEQFF
>TRBD2|TRBJ2-1|TRBV29-1|few
TGCAGCGTTGAAGCCAGGTTGGGGGGGGGAGCCTACAATGAGCAGTTCTTC
CSVEARLGGGAYNEQFF
>-|TRBJ1-2|TRBV6-2/TRBV6-3|-
TGTGCCAGCAGTTACACCGGAGGAGGGTTTGGCTACACCTTC
CASSYTGGGFGYTF
>TRBD2|TRBJ2-1|TRBV19|-
TGTGCCAGTAGTTGGCCGGGGAGGGTGGATGAGCAGTTCTTC
CASSWPGRVDEQFF
>-|TRBJ2-2|TRBV7-3|-
TGTGCCAGCAGCTTAAAGGGGTTAGCCCGTGGCGGGGAGCTGTTTTTT
CASSLKGLARGGELFF
>-|TRBJ2-7|TRBV2|-
TGTGCCAGCAGGGAAAGGATCCTCTCGAGGGAGCAGTACTTC
CASRERILSREQYF
>TRBD2|TRBJ2-2|TRBV12-3/TRBV12-4|many
TGTGCCAGCACCAGGACTAGCGTCAGCACCGGGGAGCTGTTTTTT
CASTRTSVSTGELFF
>-|TRBJ1-3|TRBV7-2|few
TGTGCCAGCAGCTTGGCCAGGGAGAGCTCTGGAAACACCATATATTTT
CASSLARESSGNTIYF
>-|TRBJ1-6|TRBV10-2|few
TGCGCCAGCAGGAGGGGGGGTAACTCCTATAATTCACCCCTCCACTTT
CASRRGGNSYNSPLHF
>-|TRBJ2-3|TRBV28|few
TGTGCCAGCAGAAACACGCACTCTGGGCAGTATTTT
CASRNTHSGQYF
>TRBD1|TRBJ1-4|TRBV5-1|-
TGCGCCAGCAGCTTGGGTTCCGGACAGGGGGCCCGATGGGAAAAACTGTTTTTT
CASSLGSGQGARWEKLFF
>-|TRBJ2-7|TRBV7-8|many
TGTGCCAGCAGCCTGGGGCGGACTGACTACGAGCAGTACTTC
CASSLGRTDYEQYF
>-|TRBJ2-3|TRBV29-1|many
TGCAGCGTTGTATGGTGGGGTCCCACAGATACGCAGTATTTT
CSVVWWGPTDTQYF
>-|TRBJ2-3|TRBV28|few
TGTGCCAGCAGTTTCCCGACCAGGCGGCTCCGCACAGATACGCAGTATTTT
CASSFPTRRLRTDTQYF
>-|TRBJ2-3|TRBV29-1|-
TGCAGCGTTGTTTTAGGGCGCGGAAGCACAGATACGCAGTATTTT
CSVVLGRGSTDTQYF
>-|TRBJ1-1|TRBV20-1|-
TGCAGTGCTAGGCCAGGGGTCCGCACTGAAGCTTTCTTT
CSARPGVRTEAFF
>TRBD2|TRBJ2-3|TRBV3-1|-
TGTGCCAGCAGCCAAGATCTTAGCGGGACTAGCGAAACAGATACGCAGTATTTT
CASSQDLSGTSETDTQYF